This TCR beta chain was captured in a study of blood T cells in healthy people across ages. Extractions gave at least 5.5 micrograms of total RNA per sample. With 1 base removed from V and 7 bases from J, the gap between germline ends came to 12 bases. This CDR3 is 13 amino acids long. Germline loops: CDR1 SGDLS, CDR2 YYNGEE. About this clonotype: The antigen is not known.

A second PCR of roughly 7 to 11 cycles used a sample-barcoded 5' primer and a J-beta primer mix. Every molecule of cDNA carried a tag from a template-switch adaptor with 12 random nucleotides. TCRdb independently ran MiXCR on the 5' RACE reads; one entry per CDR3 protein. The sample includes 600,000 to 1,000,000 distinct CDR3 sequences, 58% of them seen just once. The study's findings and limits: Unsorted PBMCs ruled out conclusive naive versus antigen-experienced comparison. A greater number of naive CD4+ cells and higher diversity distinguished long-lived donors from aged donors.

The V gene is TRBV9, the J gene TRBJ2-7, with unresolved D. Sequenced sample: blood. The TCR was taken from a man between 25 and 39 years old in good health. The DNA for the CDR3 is TGTGCCAGCAGCGTACTGCCGTACAATGAGCAGTACTTC. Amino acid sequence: CASSVLPYNEQYF.